This T cell receptor (beta chain) came from a study of shared clonotypes between healthy human individuals. In the study overall: Per-donor plates numbered three CD4 naive, three CD4 memory, two CD8 naive and one CD8 memory.

Original processing notes: There were no quality scores in the junction-only immunoSEQ sequences, so filtering differed. The table came from immunoSEQ multiplex PCR; TCRdb's copy has only in-frame clones and leaves some out. Clone size and V and J calls were adopted from that table, with D and trimming inferred from the DNA. Of 150,000 to 200,000 clones listed, 80% to 95% were seen once; the top ten hold 0.065% to 0.07%. Memory CD4+ cells were the fraction left after CD45RA+ naive selection. This clonotype originated in a woman in her 30s in good health. The material sequenced was naive CD4+ T cells sorted from blood. Documented subset: CD45RA+ positively selected.

CDR3 residues: CASSSPLLAGNSYEQYF. CDR3 in DNA: TGTGCCAGCAGCTCGCCGCTACTAGCGGGAAATTCCTACGAGCAGTACTTC. The chain has TRBV7-9 and TRBJ2-7; TRBD2 aligns across 10 bases. The germline V gene encodes CDR1 SEHNR and CDR2 FQNEAQ (reference sequence). This CDR3 is built from 17 residues. J was trimmed by 1 base and V by 4 bases; bases with no gene match: 10.